One sample yielded the 5 T cell receptor beta chains listed below, sequenced in a study of CD8+ T cells in alopecia areata. After isolation, RNA underwent reverse transcription to generate cDNA as the sequencing template. Only in-frame clones appear in the TCRdb table, and some are missing; sequencing was by immunoSEQ multiplex PCR. The data contain tens of thousands of clones, approximately 45% of them singletons. Sequenced material: CD8+ T cells sorted from blood, taken at week 0. These TCRs come from a human donor with alopecia areata.

The rearrangement joins TRBV4-1 to TRBJ2-4, with D unclear. Germline V gene lookup returns CDR1 MGHRA and CDR2 YSYEKL. V was shortened by 1 base and J by 1 base, with 11 bases between the two germline ends. This CDR3 comprises 16 residues. The CDR3 loop is CASSQGSATAKNIQYF. In DNA form, the CDR3 reads TGCGCCAGCAGCCAAGGAAGTGCAACCGCCAAAAACATTCAGTACTTC.

In this sample, this clone turned up a few times. The chain carries TRBV27 and TRBJ2-7, with 8 nucleotides matching TRBD1. Unmatched junction bases numbered 6, after V lost 5 bases and J lost 3 bases. Looked up from germline, CDR1 is MNHEY and CDR2 is SMNVEV (reference sequence). This CDR3 comprises 14 residues. The CDR3 DNA is TGTGCCAGCAGTCCACGGACAGGGCACTACGAGCAGTACTTC. It translates to CASSPRTGHYEQYF.

The CDR3, as DNA: TGTGCCAGCAGCTGGGTAGGTTCTGGGGCCAACGTCCTGACTTTC. This encodes CASSWVGSGANVLTF. The chain joins TRBV5-6 to TRBJ2-6; D is uncertain. The CDR3 runs 15 residues. The germline V and J ends were trimmed by 3 bases and 1 base, with 8 bases remaining between them. In germline, CDR1 is SGHDT, CDR2 YYEEEE. The whole variable domain, filled in from reference TRBV5-6 and TRBJ2-6, reads DAGVTQSPTHLIKTRGQQVTLRCSPKSGHDTVSWYQQALGQGPQFIFQYYEEEERQRGNFPDRFSGHQFPNYSSELNVNALLLGDSALYLCASSWVGSGANVLTFGAGSRLTVL.

This clone appeared once. The rearrangement uses TRBV6-1 and TRBJ2-1; tentatively, D is TRBD2 (6 bases). This CDR3 is 15 amino acids long. Germline CDR1 reads MNHNS; CDR2 reads SASEGT. V lost 3 bases, J lost 4 bases, and 13 bases lay in between. The CDR3: CASSDGHGGYNEQFF. CDR3 DNA: TGTGCCAGCAGTGACGGCCATGGGGGGTACAATGAGCAGTTCTTC.

The chain uses TRBV9 and TRBJ2-2; D is unresolved. The CDR3 is 14 residues long. Trimming cost V 0 bases and J 3 bases, with 6 bases left between them. CDR1 is SGDLS and CDR2 is YYNGEE in the germline V gene. The CDR3 is CASSVEEYTGELFF. CDR3 sequence (DNA): TGTGCCAGCAGCGTAGAGGAGTACACCGGGGAGCTGTTTTTT.